This TCR beta chain was sequenced during a study of cytomegalovirus exposure and HLA in healthy donors. This CDR3 is built from 15 residues. Looked up from germline, CDR1 is MNHNS and CDR2 is SASEGT. Trimming left V 2 bases short and J 8 bases short, with 15 bases between. Study-wide findings and caveats: TCR beta V segments were, for the most part, productive about 87% or about 30% of the time in an earlier analysis. Among the sequence variants, a highly shared cluster was likely an artifact of sequencing. Relative to equally common others, HLA-associated TCR beta chains showed greater clonal expansion in a later analysis.

For this clone: Its antigen remains unidentified.

Primers: 60 Vbeta forward and 13 Jbeta reverse. Assay used: immunoSEQ multiplex PCR; TCRdb lists only in-frame clones, some missing. The sample has some 120,000 clones, around 80% seen once; the top ten hold 2.5% to 3.5%. The chain recombines TRBV6-1 with TRBJ2-2, with D possibly TRBD1 on 6 matching bases. The sequencing sample was made of PBMCs. The receptor's source is a woman aged 18 to 35 in good health and CMV-seropositive. CDR3 region: CASSEWDTLVGELFF. CDR3 DNA: TGTGCCAGCAGTGAATGGGACACCCTTGTAGGGGAGCTGTTTTTT.